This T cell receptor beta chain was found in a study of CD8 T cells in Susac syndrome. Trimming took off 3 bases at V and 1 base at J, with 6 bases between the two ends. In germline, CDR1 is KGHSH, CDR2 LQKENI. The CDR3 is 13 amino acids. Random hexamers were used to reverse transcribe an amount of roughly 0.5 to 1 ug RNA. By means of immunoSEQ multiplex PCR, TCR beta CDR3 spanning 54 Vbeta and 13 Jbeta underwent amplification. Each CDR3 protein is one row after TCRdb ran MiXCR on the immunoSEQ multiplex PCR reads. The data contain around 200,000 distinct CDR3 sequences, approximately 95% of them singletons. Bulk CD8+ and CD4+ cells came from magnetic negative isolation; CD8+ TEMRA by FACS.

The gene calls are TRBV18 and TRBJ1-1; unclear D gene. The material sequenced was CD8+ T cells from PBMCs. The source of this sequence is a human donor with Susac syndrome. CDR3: CASSPFPNTEAFF. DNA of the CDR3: TGTGCCAGCTCACCCTTCCCGAACACTGAAGCTTTCTTT.